A single sample gave rise to the 13 T cell receptor beta chains below, sequenced in a study of CD8 T cells in ankylosing spondylitis. Study-level points and caveats: There was a TCR beta motif, made of fewer than 10 highly homologous variants, that appeared characteristic of ankylosing spondylitis blood.

TCRdb called the 5' RACE reads again in MiXCR, with one record for every CDR3 protein. The sample holds a few hundred thousand distinct CDR3 sequences, roughly 8% seen once. These receptors have no known antigen. Material for sequencing was blood, either unsorted or a sorted T cell fraction (not recorded which). The receptors were gathered from a male donor with ankylosing spondylitis.

This clonotype was seen a few times. This sequence joins TRBV7-2 and TRBJ1-2; 8 bases fit TRBD1. The CDR3 extends over 13 amino acids. J gave up 7 bases and V 5 bases, and 6 bases lay outside the gene matches. CDR1 and CDR2 from the germline V gene are SGHTA and FQGNSA. CDR3 bases: TGTGCCAGCAGCCAAACAGGACAGGGTGGCTACACCTTC. Its protein product is CASSQTGQGGYTF.

This clonotype has just a few counts. The DNA for the CDR3 is TGTGCCAGCAGCTCCACTCCCTTAGAGCAGTTCTTC. As protein: CASSSTPLEQFF. The chain couples TRBV12-3 or TRBV12-4 to TRBJ2-1, with D hard to call. This CDR3 comprises 12 residues. Trimming removed 6 bases from V and 10 bases from J, with 13 bases in between.

Many counts were recorded for this clonotype. The chain recombines TRBV5-1 with TRBJ1-6; 11 bases map to TRBD1. This CDR3 comprises 14 residues. The J segment lost 7 bases and the V segment lost 4 bases, leaving 1 base of the junction unmatched. CDR1 SGHRS and CDR2 YFSETQ come from the germline V gene. The CDR3 region has the DNA TGCGCCAGCAGCGGACAGGGGGCAAATTCACCCCTCCACTTT. Encoded protein: CASSGQGANSPLHF.

The rearrangement joins TRBV5-5 to TRBJ2-7, with D possibly TRBD1 on 5 matching bases. CDR1 is SGHKS and CDR2 is YYEKEE in the germline V gene (reference sequence). V lost 1 base and J 4 bases, leaving 9 bases between the germline ends. This CDR3 region has 13 residues. DNA for the CDR3: TGTGCCAGCAGCTTGATGGACAAGTACGAGCAGTACTTC. Translation: CASSLMDKYEQYF.

The chain carries TRBV3-1 and TRBJ2-3, with D unresolved. Looked up from germline, CDR1 is LGHDT and CDR2 is YNNKEL (reference sequence). V gave up 1 base and J gave up 0 bases, with 11 bases separating them. There are 16 residues in the CDR3. The CDR3 spells CASSQGPPVSTDTQYF. The CDR3 nucleotides read TGTGCCAGCAGCCAAGGGCCCCCAGTTAGCACAGATACGCAGTATTTT.

There are many counts of this clonotype. The V gene is TRBV5-1, the J gene TRBJ2-7; perhaps TRBD1 as D (6 bases). Trimming removed 0 bases at V and 9 bases at J, with 16 bases between. In germline, CDR1 is SGHRS, CDR2 YFSETQ. The CDR3 is 14 residues long. CDR3 region: CASSLEWDTRAQYF. The DNA for the CDR3 is TGCGCCAGCAGCTTGGAGTGGGACACGCGAGCGCAGTACTTC.

The chain carries TRBV11-2 and TRBJ1-5; TRBD1 matches at 7 bases. Looked up from germline, CDR1 is SGHAT and CDR2 is FQNNGV. The CDR3 spans 15 residues. V was clipped by 5 bases and J by 0 bases; unmatched bases: 4. The CDR3, as DNA: TGTGCCAGCAGCGTGACAGGGAATAGCAATCAGCCCCAGCATTTT. Translation gives CASSVTGNSNQPQHF.

In its sample, this clonotype was seen a few times. The gene calls are TRBV6-1 and TRBJ2-3; D may be TRBD2 (6 bases). There are 16 residues in the CDR3. The germline V gene has CDR1 MNHNS and CDR2 SASEGT. The ends were cut back, 7 bases at V and 4 bases at J, with 21 bases in the middle. The CDR3 sequence is CASTIGSGRGADTQYF. The CDR3 DNA follows: TGTGCCAGCACTATTGGGTCCGGGAGAGGGGCAGATACGCAGTATTTT.

This clonotype has only a few counts. V gene TRBV3-1 combines with J gene TRBJ2-5; TRBD1 aligns across 8 bases. The CDR3 is made up of 13 amino acids. V lost 2 bases and J lost 13; bases outside the gene matches: 9. CDR1 is LGHDT, CDR2 YNNKEL, per germline (reference sequence). CDR3 protein: CASSQQGAHLPYF. CDR3 DNA sequence: TGTGCCAGCAGCCAACAGGGGGCCCACCTACCGTACTTC.

This clonotype came up a few times. The CDR3 reads CASSLVQGGAVRGNEQFF. The CDR3, as DNA: TGCGCCAGCAGCTTGGTCCAGGGAGGGGCTGTTCGGGGAAATGAGCAGTTCTTC. The chain carries TRBV5-1 and TRBJ2-1, with 7 nucleotides matching TRBD2. The CDR3 loop spans 18 amino acids. V lost 0 bases and J lost 7; bases outside the gene matches: 16. Per germline, CDR1 SGHRS and CDR2 YFSETQ. The full variable domain, completed using reference TRBV5-1 and TRBJ2-1, is KAGVTQTPRYLIKTRGQQVTLSCSPISGHRSVSWYQQTPGQGLQFLFEYFSETQRNKGNFPGRFSGRQFSNSRSEMNVSTLELGDSALYLCASSLVQGGAVRGNEQFFGPGTRLTVL.

Many counts were recorded for this clonotype. The V call is TRBV14, the J call TRBJ2-1, with D perhaps matching TRBD2 (6 bases). V was trimmed by 2 bases and J by 4 bases, leaving 12 bases between them. Germline-derived CDR1 and CDR2 are SGHDN and FVKESK. This CDR3 is built from 15 residues. CDR3 in DNA: TGTGCCAGCAGCCAACTAGCGAGATTTTACAATGAGCAGTTCTTC. Amino acids: CASSQLARFYNEQFF. Based on the CDR3 plus reference TRBV14 and TRBJ2-1, the full variable domain is EAGVTQFPSHSVIEKGQTVTLRCDPISGHDNLYWYRRVMGKEIKFLLHFVKESKQDESGMPNNRFLAERTGGTYSTLKVQPAELEDSGVYFCASSQLARFYNEQFFGPGTRLTVL.

The chain links TRBV20-1 to TRBJ2-7, with 9 bases aligning to TRBD2. CDR3 length equals 15 residues. J gave up 4 bases and V 2 bases, and 9 bases lay outside the gene matches. Germline V CDR1 and CDR2: DFQATT, SNEGSKA (reference sequence). This CDR3 reads CSARPRLAGKYEQYF. The CDR3 DNA reads as TGCAGTGCTAGACCCCGGCTAGCGGGGAAATACGAGCAGTACTTC.

This chain links TRBV11-2 with TRBJ2-3; 10 bases are shared with TRBD2. Germline lookup yields CDR1 SGHAT and CDR2 FQNNGV. The CDR3 loop spans 19 amino acids. The junction had 15 bases not matched to a gene; V was cut back by 2 bases and J by 4 bases. This chain's CDR3 is CASSLQAGGPIDAADTQYF. As DNA, the CDR3 is TGTGCCAGCAGCTTACAAGCGGGAGGGCCAATAGATGCTGCAGATACGCAGTATTTT.